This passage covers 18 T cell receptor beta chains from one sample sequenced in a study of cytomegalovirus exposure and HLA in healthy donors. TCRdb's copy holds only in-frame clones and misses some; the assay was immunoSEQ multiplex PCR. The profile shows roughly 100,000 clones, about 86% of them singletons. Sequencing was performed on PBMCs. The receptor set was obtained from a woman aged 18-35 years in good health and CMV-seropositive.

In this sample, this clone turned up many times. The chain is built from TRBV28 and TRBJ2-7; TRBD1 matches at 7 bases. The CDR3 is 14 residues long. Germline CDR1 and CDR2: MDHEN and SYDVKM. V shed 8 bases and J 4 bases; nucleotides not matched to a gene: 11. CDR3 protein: CASGQDRVRYEQYF. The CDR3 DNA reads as TGTGCCAGCGGACAAGACAGGGTCCGGTACGAGCAGTACTTC.

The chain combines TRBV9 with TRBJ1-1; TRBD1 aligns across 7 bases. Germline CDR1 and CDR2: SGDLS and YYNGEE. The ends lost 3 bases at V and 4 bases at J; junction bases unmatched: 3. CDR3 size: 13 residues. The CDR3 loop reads CASSAQGGTEAFF. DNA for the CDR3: TGTGCCAGCAGCGCGCAGGGGGGCACTGAAGCTTTCTTT.

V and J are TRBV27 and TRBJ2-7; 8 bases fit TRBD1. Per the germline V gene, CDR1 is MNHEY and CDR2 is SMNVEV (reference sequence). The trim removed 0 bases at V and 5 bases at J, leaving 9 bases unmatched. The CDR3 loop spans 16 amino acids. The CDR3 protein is CASSLSDRQGLHEQYF. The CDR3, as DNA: TGTGCCAGCAGTTTATCGGACAGACAGGGGCTTCACGAGCAGTACTTC.

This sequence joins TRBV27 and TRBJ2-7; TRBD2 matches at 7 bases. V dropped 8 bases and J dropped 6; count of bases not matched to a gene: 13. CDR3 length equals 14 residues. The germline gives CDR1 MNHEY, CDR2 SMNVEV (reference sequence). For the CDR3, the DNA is TGTGCCAGCTCGGGCGCGGGAGTAGTTTCCGAGCAGTACTTC. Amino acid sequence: CASSGAGVVSEQYF.

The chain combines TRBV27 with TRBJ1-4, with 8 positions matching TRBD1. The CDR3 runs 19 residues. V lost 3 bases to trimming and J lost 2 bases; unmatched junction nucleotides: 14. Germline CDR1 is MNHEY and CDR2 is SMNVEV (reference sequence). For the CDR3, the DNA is TGTGCCAGCAGTTTCCCGGACAGGGAGGATGTCCGCACTAATGAAAAACTGTTTTTT. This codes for CASSFPDREDVRTNEKLFF.

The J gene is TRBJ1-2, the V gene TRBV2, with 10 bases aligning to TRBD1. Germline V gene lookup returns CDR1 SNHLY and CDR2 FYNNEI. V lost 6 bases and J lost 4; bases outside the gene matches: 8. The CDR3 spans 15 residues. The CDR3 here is CASSRDRGLVYGYTF. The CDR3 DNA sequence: TGTGCCAGCAGCAGAGACAGGGGGCTGGTCTATGGCTACACCTTC.

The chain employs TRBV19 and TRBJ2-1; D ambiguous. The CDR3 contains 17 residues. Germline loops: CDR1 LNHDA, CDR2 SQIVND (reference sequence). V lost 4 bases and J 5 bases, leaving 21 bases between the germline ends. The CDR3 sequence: CASSTGEKLSLNNEQFF. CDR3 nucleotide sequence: TGTGCCAGTAGTACTGGAGAGAAGCTTTCGCTGAACAATGAGCAGTTCTTC.

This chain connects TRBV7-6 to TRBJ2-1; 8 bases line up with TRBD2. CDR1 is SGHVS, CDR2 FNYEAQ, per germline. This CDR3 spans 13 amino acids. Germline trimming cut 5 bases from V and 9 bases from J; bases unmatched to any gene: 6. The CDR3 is CASSNGLAGEQFF. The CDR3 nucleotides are TGTGCCAGCAGCAATGGACTAGCTGGTGAGCAGTTCTTC.

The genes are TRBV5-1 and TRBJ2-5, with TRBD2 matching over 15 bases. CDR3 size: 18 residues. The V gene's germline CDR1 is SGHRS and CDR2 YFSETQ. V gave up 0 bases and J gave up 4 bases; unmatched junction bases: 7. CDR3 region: CASSLGGLAGGKGETQYF. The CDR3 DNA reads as TGCGCCAGCAGCTTGGGGGGACTAGCGGGAGGAAAGGGAGAGACCCAGTACTTC.

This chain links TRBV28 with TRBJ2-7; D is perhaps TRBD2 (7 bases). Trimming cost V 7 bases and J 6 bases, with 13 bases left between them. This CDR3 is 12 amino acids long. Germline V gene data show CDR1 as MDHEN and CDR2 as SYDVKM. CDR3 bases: TGTGCCAGCATCCAAGGGGGGGGCGAGCAGTACTTC. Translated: CASIQGGGEQYF.

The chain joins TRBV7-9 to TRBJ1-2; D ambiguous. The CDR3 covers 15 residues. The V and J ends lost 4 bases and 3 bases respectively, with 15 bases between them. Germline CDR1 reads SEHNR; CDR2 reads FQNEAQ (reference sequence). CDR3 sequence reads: CASSSQTGVDYGYTF. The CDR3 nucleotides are TGTGCCAGCAGCTCCCAAACGGGAGTAGACTATGGCTACACCTTC.

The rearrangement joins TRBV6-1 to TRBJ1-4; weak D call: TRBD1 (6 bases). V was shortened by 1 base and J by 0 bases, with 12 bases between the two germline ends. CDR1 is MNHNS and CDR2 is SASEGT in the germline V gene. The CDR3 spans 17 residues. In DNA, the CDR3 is TGTGCCAGCAGTGAAGAGGGACATCCACCAACTAATGAAAAACTGTTTTTT. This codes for CASSEEGHPPTNEKLFF.

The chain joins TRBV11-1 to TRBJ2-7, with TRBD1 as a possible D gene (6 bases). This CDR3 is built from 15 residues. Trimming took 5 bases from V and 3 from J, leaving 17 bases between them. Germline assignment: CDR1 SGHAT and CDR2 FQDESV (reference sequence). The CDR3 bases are TGTGCCAGCAGCCCAGAGACAGGCCTTAACTACGAGCAGTACTTC. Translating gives CASSPETGLNYEQYF.

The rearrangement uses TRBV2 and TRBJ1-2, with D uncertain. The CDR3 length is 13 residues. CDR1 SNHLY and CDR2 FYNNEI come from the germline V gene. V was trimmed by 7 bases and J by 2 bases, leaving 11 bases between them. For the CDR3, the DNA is TGTGCCAGCACCGGCGGCGGCAACTATGGCTACACCTTC. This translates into CASTGGGNYGYTF.

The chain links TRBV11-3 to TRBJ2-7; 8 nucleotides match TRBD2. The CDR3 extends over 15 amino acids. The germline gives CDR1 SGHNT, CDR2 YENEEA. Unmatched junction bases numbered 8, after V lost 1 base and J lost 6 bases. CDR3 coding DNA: TGTGCCAGCAGCTTAGTCGGGGGGGCGATCCCCGAGCAGTACTTC. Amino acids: CASSLVGGAIPEQYF.

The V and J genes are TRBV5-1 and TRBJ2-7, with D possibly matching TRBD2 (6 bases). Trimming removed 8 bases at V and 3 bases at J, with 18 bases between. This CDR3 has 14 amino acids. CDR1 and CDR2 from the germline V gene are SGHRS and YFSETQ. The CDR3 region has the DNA TGCGCCAGTAGTTGGACCGGGAGTGGCTACGAGCAGTACTTC. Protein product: CASSWTGSGYEQYF.

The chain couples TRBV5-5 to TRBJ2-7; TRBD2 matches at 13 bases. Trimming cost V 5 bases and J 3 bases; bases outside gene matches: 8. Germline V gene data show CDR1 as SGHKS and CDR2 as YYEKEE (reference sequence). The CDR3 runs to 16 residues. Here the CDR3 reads CASSDPGLAGDYEQYF. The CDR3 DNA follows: TGTGCCAGCAGTGATCCAGGACTAGCGGGGGACTACGAGCAGTACTTC.

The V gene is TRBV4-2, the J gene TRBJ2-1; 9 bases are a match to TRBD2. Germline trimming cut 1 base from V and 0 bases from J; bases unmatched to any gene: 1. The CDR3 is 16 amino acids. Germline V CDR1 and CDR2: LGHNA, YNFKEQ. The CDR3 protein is CASSQARGGSYNEQFF. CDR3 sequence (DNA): TGTGCCAGCAGCCAAGCGCGGGGGGGCTCCTACAATGAGCAGTTCTTC.